This passage covers 20 T cell receptor beta chains from one sample sequenced in a study of blood T cells in healthy people across ages. A second 7 to 11 cycle PCR used barcoded and J-beta primers. TCRdb reprocessed the 5' RACE reads via MiXCR and lists one record per CDR3 protein. The sample records 700,000 or so distinct CDR3 sequences, about 43% being singletons. The specimen sequenced was blood. The origin of the receptors is an elderly man in good health.

This clonotype was picked up a small number of times. The CDR3 region has the DNA TGTGCCAGCAGCTTGGGGGGGACTTTGCAGACCCAGTACTTC. Amino acid sequence: CASSLGGTLQTQYF. The J gene is TRBJ2-5, the V gene TRBV5-4; tentative D call: TRBD2 (6 bases). Trimming pared 0 bases from V and 6 bases from J, leaving 12 bases between. The CDR3 extends over 14 amino acids. Germline CDR1 is SGHNT and CDR2 is YYREEE (reference sequence).

This clonotype has more than one count but fewer than ten. The J gene is TRBJ2-1, the V gene TRBV7-2; 16 positions match TRBD2. Germline V gene data show CDR1 as SGHTA and CDR2 as FQGNSA. Losses at the gene ends were 7 bases for V and 0 bases for J; bases not matched to a gene: 9. The CDR3 runs to 19 residues. CDR3 in amino acids: CASIKPGLAGGSSYNEQFF. As DNA, the CDR3 is TGTGCCAGCATCAAACCGGGACTAGCGGGAGGGAGCTCCTACAATGAGCAGTTCTTC.

The V and J genes are TRBV6-5 and TRBJ2-7; TRBD2 matches 8 bases. The CDR3 is made up of 15 amino acids. Unmatched junction bases numbered 7, after V lost 2 bases and J lost 4 bases. The germline V gene encodes CDR1 MNHEY and CDR2 SVGAGI. The CDR3 loop reads CASSYGGGRQYEQYF. The CDR3 nucleotides read TGTGCCAGCAGTTACGGCGGGGGGAGACAATACGAGCAGTACTTC.

This rearrangement joins TRBV5-1 to TRBJ2-5; TRBD2 matches at 15 bases. This CDR3 is 16 amino acids long. Germline lookup yields CDR1 SGHRS and CDR2 YFSETQ. Trimming removed 4 bases from V and 11 bases from J; junction bases left unmatched: 12. The chain's CDR3 is CASSTRTSGGAGEQYF. Written as DNA, the CDR3 is TGCGCCAGCAGCACCCGGACTAGCGGGGGGGCGGGTGAGCAGTACTTC. Based on the CDR3 plus reference TRBV5-1 and TRBJ2-5, the full variable domain is KAGVTQTPRYLIKTRGQQVTLSCSPISGHRSVSWYQQTPGQGLQFLFEYFSETQRNKGNFPGRFSGRQFSNSRSEMNVSTLELGDSALYLCASSTRTSGGAGEQYFGPGTRLLVL.

This clonotype has a handful of counts. This chain uses TRBV29-1 with TRBJ2-7; 7 bases are shared with TRBD2. The J call may be faulty, since TRBJ2-5 better matches the DNA end. CDR3 length equals 14 residues. Germline V CDR1 and CDR2: SQVTM, ANQGSEA. The CDR3 DNA follows: TGCAGCGTTGAAGATTGGGGGGGTACGGAGACCCAGTACTTC. Residues: CSVEDWGGTETQYF.

This clonotype was observed a handful of times. A much larger clone differs by one base, so this may be a read error. The chain has TRBV21-1 and TRBJ2-5. TRBV21-1 is tagged as a pseudogene. CDR3 length: 14 amino acids. This chain's CDR3 is CASRGSTDQETQYF. DNA for the CDR3: TGTGCCAGCAGAGGTAGCACTGACCAAGAGACCCAGTACTTC.

This chain connects TRBV27 to TRBJ2-3, with TRBD2 identical over 7 bases. The CDR3 is 16 amino acids. Germline V gene lookup returns CDR1 MNHEY and CDR2 SMNVEV (reference sequence). J lost 6 bases, V lost 3 bases, and 12 bases had no gene match. This chain's CDR3 is CASSFSGRPPSDTQYF. Here the CDR3 DNA reads TGTGCCAGCAGTTTTTCCGGGAGGCCGCCCTCGGATACGCAGTATTTT.

This chain links TRBV10-3 with TRBJ2-5, with TRBD2 matching over 10 bases. Trimming took 4 bases from V and 3 from J; bases not matched to a gene: 2. CDR1 ENHRY and CDR2 SYGVKD come from the germline V gene. This CDR3 spans 14 amino acids. The CDR3 reads CAISVSGGKETQYF. The CDR3 bases are TGTGCCATCAGTGTTAGCGGGGGGAAAGAGACCCAGTACTTC.

This clonotype was counted only a few times. This chain joins TRBV29-1 and TRBJ2-5; D not resolved. Germline V gene data show CDR1 as SQVTM and CDR2 as ANQGSEA. The CDR3 is made up of 14 amino acids. V gave up 3 bases and J gave up 1 base, with 12 bases separating them. The CDR3 reads CSVELWRFQETQYF. The CDR3 nucleotides read TGCAGCGTTGAGTTATGGCGGTTCCAAGAGACCCAGTACTTC.

The chain carries TRBV29-1 and TRBJ2-1, with a weak D call TRBD2 (6 bases). Deletions cut 0 bases from V and 3 bases from J, with 15 bases between. CDR3 size: 16 residues. From germline, CDR1 is SQVTM and CDR2 ANQGSEA. CDR3 protein: CSVEDYRDFYYNEQFF. CDR3 coding DNA: TGCAGCGTTGAAGATTACCGGGACTTCTACTACAATGAGCAGTTCTTC.

The chain couples TRBV6-6 to TRBJ2-3; TRBD1 matches 9 bases. The CDR3 loop spans 14 amino acids. Looked up from germline, CDR1 is MNHNY and CDR2 is SVGAGI (reference sequence). Trimming cost V 7 bases and J 2 bases; bases outside gene matches: 4. This CDR3 reads CASTGTGNTDTQYF. CDR3 nucleotides: TGTGCCAGCACAGGGACAGGGAACACAGATACGCAGTATTTT.

This clonotype has more than one count but fewer than ten. The chain recombines TRBV5-6 with TRBJ2-3, with D possibly matching TRBD1 (6 bases). The CDR3 contains 18 residues. V lost 4 bases to trimming and J lost 2 bases, with 23 bases between them. From germline, CDR1 is SGHDT and CDR2 YYEEEE. The CDR3 DNA follows: TGTGCCAGCAGCAGAGCCAGGGGACACCTCAGGACCACAGATACGCAGTATTTT. This codes for CASSRARGHLRTTDTQYF.

The sample holds a few counts of this clonotype. V and J are TRBV2 and TRBJ2-1, with D perhaps matching TRBD1 (5 bases). V was cut by 4 bases and J by 0 bases, with 10 bases left in between. This CDR3 is built from 15 residues. Per the germline V gene, CDR1 is SNHLY and CDR2 is FYNNEI. The CDR3 DNA follows: TGTGCCAGCAGTGGTCAGGGTTACTCCTACAATGAGCAGTTCTTC. Residues: CASSGQGYSYNEQFF.

This CDR3 is CATSGERGITDTQYF. The CDR3 nucleotides read TGTGCCACCAGTGGGGAGCGAGGGATCACAGATACGCAGTATTTT. The chain combines TRBV24-1 with TRBJ2-3; tentative D call: TRBD2 (5 bases). V was pared by 5 bases and J by 2 bases, with 13 bases between. Germline CDR1 and CDR2: KGHDR and SFDVKD. The CDR3 is 15 amino acids.

This clonotype was detected a few times. This sequence joins TRBV24-1 and TRBJ1-5, with D possibly being TRBD1 (6 bases). The V end lost 5 bases, the J end lost 7 bases, and 35 bases lay between the germline ends. Per germline, CDR1 KGHDR and CDR2 SFDVKD. This CDR3 is built from 21 residues. CDR3: CATSVASIRDRRGARTQPQHF. CDR3 nucleotide sequence: TGTGCCACCAGTGTTGCCTCGATCCGGGACCGAAGGGGGGCTAGGACACAGCCCCAGCATTTT.

Written as DNA, the CDR3 is TGCAGTGCCAGTCGGGACGTACCTAATTCACCCCTCCACTTT. Its translation is CSASRDVPNSPLHF. This chain links TRBV20-1 with TRBJ1-6; maybe TRBD1 (5 bases). V lost 6 bases to trimming and J lost 6 bases, with 15 bases between them. Germline V gives CDR1 DFQATT, CDR2 SNEGSKA (reference sequence). This CDR3 spans 14 amino acids.

This clonotype was seen only a few times. The rearrangement joins TRBV7-6 to TRBJ2-2, with TRBD2 matching over 11 bases. The CDR3 contains 16 residues. Unmatched junction bases numbered 6, after V lost 5 bases and J lost 4 bases. Germline V lookup: CDR1 SGHVS, CDR2 FNYEAQ. The CDR3 nucleotides read TGTGCCAGCAGCATACTACTAGCGGGAGTCACCGGGGAGCTGTTTTTT. This sequence encodes CASSILLAGVTGELFF.

This chain joins TRBV10-3 and TRBJ2-1, with 7 bases aligning to TRBD1. After removal of 2 bases from V and 13 bases from J, the junction contained 11 bases not matched to a gene. CDR1 ENHRY and CDR2 SYGVKD come from the germline V gene. The CDR3 runs 14 residues. DNA for the CDR3: TGTGCCATCAGTGAGGGGACAGCGCAAGAGACCCAGTTCTTC. It specifies CAISEGTAQETQFF.

This chain uses TRBV7-8 with TRBJ1-1, with D unresolved. Per the germline V gene, CDR1 is SGHVS and CDR2 is FQNEAQ. V shed 5 bases and J shed 1 base, with 11 bases lying between them. The CDR3 is 14 amino acids. The CDR3 DNA is TGTGCCAGCAGCCCGGGATTGTGGAACACTGAAGCTTTCTTT. Translating gives CASSPGLWNTEAFF.

The chain joins TRBV4-3 to TRBJ1-2; D is ambiguous. Trimming took off 0 bases at V and 2 bases at J, with 19 bases between the two ends. Per germline, CDR1 LGHNA and CDR2 YSLEER. The CDR3 has 18 amino acids. CDR3 sequence: CASSQDRLESGYNYGYTF. The CDR3 region has the DNA TGCGCCAGCAGCCAAGATCGTCTGGAATCGGGATACAACTATGGCTACACCTTC.